This T cell receptor (beta chain) was captured by sequencing in a study of cytomegalovirus exposure and HLA in healthy donors (dated by TCRdb to the late 2010s). Notes on the research overall: In an earlier analysis of roughly 500 of the donors, about 270 Gb of sequence data and some 100 million unique TCR beta sequences from about 190 million T cells were reported. Approximately 310 gigabases of sequencing data and tens of millions of unique TCR sequences were included in an early release covering several hundred HLA-typed donors. The genetic ancestry cluster associated with self-reported Caucasian donors included over 80% of the 350 to 500 genotyped donors. The study aimed to test whether cataloging public T cell receptors could reveal signatures of past pathogen exposure. The study used immunosequencing to profile the T cell repertoires of 670 or so subjects and linked those repertoires to cytomegalovirus serostatus. Along with the approximately 700-subject first cohort, a separate validation cohort of over a hundred different subjects was used. High-throughput TCR immunosequencing, statistical association of individual TCRs with disease status, and machine learning were combined to predict cytomegalovirus infection status. In a later analysis, previously published TCR beta repertoires from more than 500 donors were re-analyzed and high-resolution HLA genotyping was added so that TCR occurrence patterns could be studied. In the later analysis, no new phenotypic data were used to find candidate immune exposures; instead, reliance was placed on TCR beta sequences and their occurrence across donors. An earlier analysis of roughly 580 of the donors used high-throughput TCR beta sequencing to judge whether each TCR beta V gene segment behaved as functional or pseudogenic. Donor age, sex, ethnicity and CMV serostatus were compiled alongside the repertoire data. In a later genetic analysis, genome-wide SNP genotypes for about three fifths of the roughly 670 donors were used, and that subset was treated as a discovery cohort. All discovery cohort repertoires had been generated on a single sequencing platform. HLA typing covered class I and class II loci at four-digit resolution. The number of typed donors differed by locus: roughly 629-630 for A, B, C, DRB1 and DQB1; approximately 520 for DQA1; approximately 610 for DPA1; and around 470 for DPB1. About 5 DR-DQ haplotypes were handled as single units for association and clustering, since linkage in the cohort was strong. Across approximately 420 genotyped donors of the cohort, an average of 235,054 unique TCR beta nucleotide sequences per donor were sequenced, and 15% to 20% of those sequences were non-productive. General conclusions and limits of the study: The authors suggested that the approach could potentially be generalized to other disease states and immunological phenotypes. A further reported finding was that TCR beta sequences accurately predicted the HLA-A and HLA-B alleles for most subjects in the first cohort. When HLA alleles, especially DR and DQ, strongly co-occurred, attributing TCR associations to individual alleles was difficult. Immune exposure information for the cohort was limited to CMV serostatus. Sequencing depth was assumed to be roughly uniform across donors in the presence/absence analyses, though that assumption may not hold. Only TCR beta chains were sequenced in this cohort, and the absence of alpha or paired-chain data limited detectable features. Three of the identified cytomegalovirus-associated TCR beta chains were confirmed in vitro to be specific for cytomegalovirus antigens. In a later analysis, about 16,000 TCR beta sequences were associated with specific HLA alleles at a false discovery rate of 0.05. HLA typing was unavailable for some donors at each locus, so association tests used only the typed subset. A group of highly shared sequence variants was considered likely to be a technical artifact of the sequencing pipeline. Correlated functional status among segregating V segments might reflect linkage disequilibrium, but an unknown experimental factor could not be ruled out. While some public TCRs were present in many individuals, most TCR sequences turned up only very rarely across donors. In a later genetic analysis, fewer N-insertions in productive TCRs were reported among donors in an Asian-associated ancestry cluster than the roughly 710-donor mean. The 87-base-pair reads could not distinguish some IMGT-functional V segments, including TRBV6-2 and TRBV6-3, so those segments were excluded. The study gave a list of 150 to 200 TCR beta chains associated with cytomegalovirus. In a later analysis, HLA-associated TCR beta chains showed more clonal expansion and lower generation probabilities than non-associated chains that were equally common. A later genetic analysis associated a missense DCLRE1C variant with V-gene and J-gene trimming of TCR beta chains, and an independent cohort replicated the association. The classifier was reported to diagnose cytomegalovirus status with high specificity and sensitivity in both the original cohort and the validation cohort. In a later analysis, the rate of TCR association differed among HLA loci, with DRB1 alleles having the most associated TCRs and HLA-C alleles having the fewest. A later analysis found that most CMV-associated TCR beta chains appeared HLA-restricted, with HLA associations seemingly driven largely by CMV exposure. In an earlier analysis of over 550 of the donors, most TCR beta V segments were observed in productive rearrangements about 90% or about 30% of the time, broadly matching IMGT annotations. Because counts were too low, approximately 15 rarely observed V segments, including chromosome 9 orphons, were excluded from the earlier analysis of some 540 of the donors. According to a later analysis, parvovirus B19, influenza, CMV and Epstein-Barr virus appeared linked to several top co-occurrence clusters.

The method behind the library was the immunoSEQ multiplex PCR assay. The multiplex PCR relied on a mix of 60 forward primers for TCR Vbeta segments and 13 reverse primers for TCR Jbeta segments. Amplification of the CDR3 region of rearranged TCR beta genes was performed with a multiplex PCR assay on genomic DNA. The amplified TCR beta libraries were sequenced on the Illumina HiSeq System as 87-base-pair reads. Processing in the source paper ran as follows. In a later analysis, some 80 million unique TCR beta chains were counted across the 650 to 750 repertoires, and roughly 11 million of these chains were shared by at least two donors. Raw reads were error-corrected and collapsed into unique sequences by a nearest-neighbor algorithm in which closely related sequences were merged to remove PCR and sequencing errors. V, D and J gene segments were assigned by aligning CDR3 sequences to IMGT reference sequences. Each retained sequence needed at least a six-nucleotide match to both a V gene segment and a J gene segment. Rearrangements were classified as productive when the CDR3 lacked stop codons and remained in frame with V and J, and all other rearrangements were classified as non-productive. CDR3 was defined according to IMGT convention as the region running from the second conserved V-encoded cysteine to the conserved J-encoded phenylalanine. In an earlier analysis of approximately 500 of the donors, sequences lacking an unambiguous match to a single V gene segment were excluded. An earlier analysis of around 600 of the donors classified V segments as functional when productive rearrangements were above 56.7% and as segregating when the standard deviation between donors was above 5%. To diagnose cytomegalovirus status from the catalog of TCR beta chain sequences, a statistical classification framework was built. In a later analysis, V and J genes were assigned by comparing TCR nucleotide sequences against IMGT/GENE-DB human TR gene sequences. Using the TCRdist pipeline, a later analysis assigned CDR3 sequences along with most-parsimonious VDJ recombination scenarios. In a later analysis, each TCR beta chain was defined by its CDR3 amino acid sequence together with its V-gene family, and reads lacking a unique V-gene family were excluded. As a way to deal with suspected cross-contamination and a sequencing artifact, a later analysis dropped 450 to 600 nucleotide sequences that were highly shared and had low generation probability. For each public chain, a later analysis derived a clonal expansion index from normalized ranks of inferred template counts within each repertoire. In a later analysis, generation probabilities were computed with a VDJ recombination model fitted to out-of-frame rearrangements, and the resulting probabilities were checked against IGoR. Hypergeometric tests were used in a later analysis to score TCR-TCR, TCR-HLA and TCR-CMV co-occurrence, with a repertoire-size bias correction applied to the TCR pairs. A later analysis estimated false discovery rates by permuting HLA or CMV assignments 20 times. In a later analysis, co-occurring TCRs were grouped using DBSCAN, and TCRdist sequence similarity was added for clustering within HLA-allele-positive subsets. For co-occurrence clustering, repertoires with fewer than 30,000 or more than 120,000 public chains were excluded, along with a handful of repertoires with anomalous nucleotide sharing. TCRdb limited this immuneACCESS table to in-frame rearrangements with V and J called. A share of clones is missing; checked studies link under half to unresolved V genes, and the rest is unexplained. V and J calls and clone size are as listed in that table; D and trimming were resolved from the DNA. This sample is represented by some 180,000 clones; roughly 75% of them were singletons. Together, the top ten hold approximately 2% of the sample.

The cohort was made up of 666 healthy bone marrow donors. At the time of sampling, all cohort members were nominally healthy, though unrecorded immune exposures were likely present. The donor tested CMV seronegative and was one of the 352 seronegative cohort members. A peripheral blood sample was collected from each donor, and TCR beta sequencing was performed on peripheral blood mononuclear cells. Genomic DNA extraction from the blood cell samples was performed with the Qiagen DNeasy Blood Extraction Kit. A note on this clone: The target of this receptor is not known. Per-base qualities were not stored, and no clone one base away is much larger.

V lost 1 base and J lost 3 bases; the stretch between them is 16 bases long. Its CDR3 holds 17 amino acids, cysteine through phenylalanine. Left in the record is the CDR3 DNA by itself, 51 bases read in frame from the first base. Sequences LNHNV (CDR1) and YYDKDF (CDR2) are obtained from the germline V gene (reference sequence). The sample was PBMCs. The rearrangement joined TRBV15 to TRBJ1-5, with TRBD1 as a weak D call on 5 bases. This clonotype was sampled from a young woman in good health and CMV-seronegative. The CDR3 in this case is CATSRGRGGTINQPQHF. The DNA sequence is as follows: TGTGCCACCAGCAGAGGGCGCGGTGGGACTATCAATCAGCCCCAGCATTTT.